Included here is one T cell receptor beta chain sequence, with context. The Seattle patients, enrolled during active infection, were followed longitudinally. V gave up 5 bases and J gave up 6 bases; unmatched junction bases: 11. Germline V lookup: CDR1 SGHTA, CDR2 FQGNSA. CDR3 length: 15 residues. Data came from immunoSEQ multiplex PCR; TCRdb stores just in-frame clones and leaves some out. The sample lists fewer than 200,000 clones, 83% occurring once. This entry is derived from a study of blood T cell repertoires in COVID-19. About the study: Sources were T cells, B-cell-depleted T cells, or PBMCs; the material itself was cDNA or gDNA.

The TCR originated in a woman in her sixties or seventies with COVID-19, enrolled during active disease. This rearrangement joins TRBV7-2 to TRBJ2-5; 8 bases match TRBD1. The sequenced sample was peripheral blood. The CDR3 nucleotides read TGTGCCAGCAGCGTAGACAGGGGTACCGGGAAGACCCAGTACTTC. Translated, it gives CASSVDRGTGKTQYF.